This T cell receptor beta chain was captured in a study of T cell responses to AZD1222 COVID-19 vaccine. Clones were sequenced by immunoSEQ multiplex PCR, and TCRdb holds only the in-frame ones, with some missing. There are roughly 120,000 clones in the sample; approximately 90% occur only once, and approximately 3.4% lies in the top ten. The trim removed 3 bases at V and 3 bases at J, leaving 3 bases unmatched. Germline CDR1 reads MNHEY; CDR2 reads SMNVEV (reference sequence). The CDR3 has 14 residues. This sequence was found in an adult who received the AZD1222 COVID-19 vaccine. Sample: peripheral blood, taken 28 days after the second AZD1222 dose. The V call is TRBV27, the J call TRBJ2-7; 9 bases line up with TRBD2. The CDR3 loop is CASSFAGGVYEQYF. The CDR3 bases are TGTGCCAGCAGTTTTGCGGGAGGGGTCTACGAGCAGTACTTC.